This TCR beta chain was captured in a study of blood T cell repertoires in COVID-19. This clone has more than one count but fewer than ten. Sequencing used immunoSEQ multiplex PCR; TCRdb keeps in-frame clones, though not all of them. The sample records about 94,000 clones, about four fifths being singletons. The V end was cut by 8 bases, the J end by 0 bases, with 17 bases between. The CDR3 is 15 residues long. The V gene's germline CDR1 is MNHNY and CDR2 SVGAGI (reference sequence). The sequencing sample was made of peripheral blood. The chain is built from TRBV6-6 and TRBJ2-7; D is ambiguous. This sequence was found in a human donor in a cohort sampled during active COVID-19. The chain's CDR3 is CASVSEAASSYEQYF. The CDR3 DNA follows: TGTGCCAGCGTCTCTGAGGCAGCCAGCTCCTACGAGCAGTACTTC.